The 14 T cell receptor beta chains listed next were all sequenced from one sample in a study of early T cells in non-severe SARS-CoV-2 infection. In TCRdb, the 5' RACE reads were re-called with MiXCR into one record per CDR3 protein. The repertoire holds 80,000 to 95,000 distinct CDR3 sequences, 16% seen once, with approximately 5.1% in the top ten. The source material was whole blood, sampled at baseline. These receptors came from an adult who was a healthcare worker with PCR-confirmed SARS-CoV-2 infection or an uninfected control (not recorded which).

The chain links TRBV20-1 to TRBJ2-7; 8 bases align to TRBD2. CDR3 length: 14 residues. The V segment lost 3 bases and the J segment 3 bases; nucleotides outside the gene matches: 7. Germline V lookup: CDR1 DFQATT, CDR2 SNEGSKA (reference sequence). The CDR3 loop reads CSASLVTSDYEQYF. CDR3 nucleotides: TGCAGTGCTAGTTTGGTGACTAGCGACTACGAGCAGTACTTC.

This clonotype occurred many times. The chain carries TRBV7-8 and TRBJ1-1; D is ambiguous. V shed 5 bases and J shed 3 bases, with 13 bases lying between them. In germline, CDR1 is SGHVS, CDR2 FQNEAQ. The CDR3 consists of 14 residues. CDR3 nucleotides: TGTGCCAGCAGCCCACTAGCCAGTCACACTGAAGCTTTCTTT. It is translated as CASSPLASHTEAFF.

The V gene is TRBV20-1, the J gene TRBJ1-1, with D hard to call. The CDR3 is made up of 14 amino acids. Germline V lookup: CDR1 DFQATT, CDR2 SNEGSKA (reference sequence). Trimming removed 3 bases from V and 4 bases from J, with 15 bases in between. The CDR3 loop reads CSARGMTVFTEAFF. The CDR3, as DNA: TGCAGTGCTAGGGGAATGACGGTATTCACTGAAGCTTTCTTT.

This clonotype was seen a few times. This chain uses TRBV11-2 with TRBJ1-1; perhaps TRBD1 as D (6 bases). The CDR3 is 16 amino acids. V was clipped by 6 bases and J by 1 base, with 18 bases between them. The germline V gene encodes CDR1 SGHAT and CDR2 FQNNGV. CDR3 DNA sequence: TGTGCCAGCAGTGGGGGGCAGGGAGTACCGAACACTGAAGCTTTCTTT. It encodes CASSGGQGVPNTEAFF.

In this sample, this clonotype turned up many times. V is TRBV19 and J is TRBJ1-2, with 7 positions matching TRBD1. J gave up 5 bases and V 5 bases, and 11 bases lay outside the gene matches. The CDR3 totals 15 residues. The germline V gene has CDR1 LNHDA and CDR2 SQIVND (reference sequence). CDR3 sequence reads: CASSVPQGMAYGYTF. DNA for the CDR3: TGTGCCAGTAGTGTCCCACAGGGGATGGCTTATGGCTACACCTTC.

The rearrangement uses TRBV12-3 or TRBV12-4 and TRBJ2-1; 11 bases match TRBD2. V shed 4 bases and J 8 bases; nucleotides not matched to a gene: 7. The CDR3 loop spans 15 amino acids. In DNA, the CDR3 is TGTGCCAGCAGTTCTCATAGCGGGAGGGCGGATGAGCAGTTCTTC. It encodes CASSSHSGRADEQFF.

This clonotype has a count of ten or more. The chain uses TRBV2 and TRBJ2-2; perhaps TRBD1 as D (6 bases). Trimming pared 4 bases from V and 3 bases from J, leaving 12 bases between. CDR1 is SNHLY and CDR2 is FYNNEI in the germline V gene. There are 15 residues in the CDR3. CDR3 in amino acids: CASSVYRVDTGELFF. CDR3 sequence (DNA): TGTGCCAGCAGTGTATACAGGGTGGACACCGGGGAGCTGTTTTTT.

This clonotype showed up many times. The genes are TRBV5-8 and TRBJ1-5; D is possibly TRBD1 (6 bases). The CDR3 runs to 14 residues. CDR1 SGHTS and CDR2 YDEGEE come from the germline V gene. Trimming removed 1 base at V and 7 bases at J, with 12 bases between. CDR3 loop: CASSLLQGHQPQHF. Here the CDR3 DNA reads TGTGCCAGCAGCTTGCTACAGGGCCACCAGCCCCAGCATTTT.

This clonotype was counted many times. The chain carries TRBV6-1 and TRBJ2-5; TRBD2 aligns across 10 bases. CDR1 is MNHNS, CDR2 SASEGT, per germline. The trim removed 4 bases at V and 1 base at J, leaving 9 bases unmatched. CDR3 size: 17 residues. This CDR3 reads CASSAASGSPVQETQYF. The CDR3 nucleotides are TGTGCCAGCAGTGCTGCTAGCGGGAGTCCCGTCCAAGAGACCCAGTACTTC.

V is TRBV29-1 and J is TRBJ2-1; the D gene is possibly TRBD2 (5 bases). V lost 5 bases and J 1 base, leaving 12 bases between the germline ends. CDR3 size: 14 residues. The germline CDR1 and CDR2 sequences are SQVTM and ANQGSEA. As DNA, the CDR3 is TGCAGCGTTTCCCCGGGGTCATCCTACAATGAGCAGTTCTTC. It is translated as CSVSPGSSYNEQFF.

The rearrangement joins TRBV18 to TRBJ2-2; 7 nucleotides match TRBD1. CDR3 size: 18 residues. CDR1 and CDR2 (germline): KGHSH, LQKENI. Trimming at V came to 7 bases and at J to 1 base, leaving 15 bases not matched to a gene. The CDR3 spells CASFNRTGAILNTGELFF. Written as DNA, the CDR3 is TGTGCCAGCTTCAATCGCACAGGGGCCATCTTGAACACCGGGGAGCTGTTTTTT. Complete variable domain (other parts from reference TRBV18 and TRBJ2-2): NAGVMQNPRHLVRRRGQEARLRCSPMKGHSHVYWYRQLPEEGLKFMVYLQKENIIDESGMPKERFSAEFPKEGPSILRIQQVVRGDSAAYFCASFNRTGAILNTGELFFGEGSRLTVL.

This clonotype was counted a few times. The chain uses TRBV7-2 and TRBJ2-7, with 14 bases that match TRBD2. The CDR3 extends over 17 amino acids. The V gene's germline CDR1 is SGHTA and CDR2 FQGNSA. J lost 2 bases, V lost 5 bases, and 8 bases had no gene match. The CDR3: CASSLAGTSGSPYEQYF. CDR3 sequence (DNA): TGTGCCAGCAGCCTGGCCGGGACTAGCGGGAGTCCCTACGAGCAGTACTTC.

This clonotype has only a few counts. The chain has TRBV20-1 and TRBJ1-2, with D unresolved. The CDR3 extends over 12 amino acids. Germline V gene lookup returns CDR1 DFQATT and CDR2 SNEGSKA (reference sequence). V was cut by 0 bases and J by 7 bases, with 9 bases left in between. The CDR3 region is CSARDSYGGYTF. CDR3 nucleotide sequence: TGCAGTGCTAGAGATAGTTACGGTGGCTACACCTTC.

The CDR3: CASSQEYNQPQHF. In DNA, the CDR3 is TGTGCCAGCAGCCAAGAATACAATCAGCCCCAGCATTTT. The chain employs TRBV3-1 and TRBJ1-5; D gene uncertain. This CDR3 is built from 13 residues. Trimming took 0 bases from V and 3 from J, leaving 3 bases between them. CDR1 is LGHDT and CDR2 is YNNKEL in the germline V gene (reference sequence).